This T cell receptor beta chain was observed in a study of T cell responses to AZD1222 COVID-19 vaccine. Whole-study results and caveats: Spike was spanned by vaccine-associated CD4 TCRs, which were dominant at 160-218 and 743-854. Targeting of unmutated variant regions was reportedly seen in nearly half of spike-specific TCRs. Only a handful of AZD1222 recipients, several in all, had baseline seropositivity.

This table comes from immunoSEQ multiplex PCR, and its TCRdb copy is limited to in-frame clones, with some not included. The sample lists about 96,000 clones, 90% seen once, with 20% to 30% in the top ten. Concerning this clone itself: Its antigen remains unidentified.

The germline CDR1 and CDR2 sequences are SGHRS and YFSETQ. The CDR3 has 16 residues. Trimming took 4 bases from V and 2 from J; bases not matched to a gene: 5. The TCR sequence derives from an adult in good health. Source: peripheral blood, taken on day 0 of AZD1222 vaccination. This rearrangement joins TRBV5-1 to TRBJ2-3; TRBD2 matches at 12 bases. The CDR3 here is CASSTTSGRNTDTQYF. The CDR3 coding sequence is TGCGCCAGCAGCACGACTAGCGGGAGAAACACAGATACGCAGTATTTT.